This T cell receptor (beta chain) stems from a study of blood T cell repertoires in COVID-19. Overall study context: Acute and convalescent COVID-19 specimens originated in the United States, Italy and Spain. PBMCs, B-cell-depleted T cells, or T cells were the source of the cDNA or gDNA that made up the material.

Trimming took 5 bases from V and 2 from J, leaving 22 bases between them. The CDR3 totals 18 residues. Germline assignment: CDR1 MDHEN and CDR2 SYDVKM. Some clones are missing from TCRdb's copy, which holds only in-frame ones; the method was immunoSEQ multiplex PCR. Of 250,000 to 350,000 clones listed, about nine tenths are singletons. The chain couples TRBV28 to TRBJ1-5, with a possible D match to TRBD1 (6 bases). This TCR was recovered from a woman aged 40 to 49 who had recovered from COVID-19. The material sequenced was peripheral blood. The CDR3 sequence: CASSARGGTMKGNQPQHF. The CDR3 DNA is TGTGCCAGCAGTGCCAGGGGTGGGACAATGAAGGGCAATCAGCCCCAGCATTTT.